The rows below give T cell receptor beta chains drawn from one sample of a study of metastatic and nonmetastatic thyroid tumors. TCRdb re-analyzed the PCR reads using MiXCR. The data hold roughly 15,000 clones, with roughly 25% observed a single time. The sample was tumor tissue. These receptors came from a female donor with papillary thyroid cancer or a benign thyroid nodule (not recorded which). Some clones in this sample may be carry-over from other donors' samples. CDR3s include the opening cysteine and the closing phenylalanine or tryptophan. Each record gives: V gene, D gene, J gene, clone size, CDR3 DNA, CDR3 protein. The D gene is left open where the match is weak. The size of a clone is reported for some rows only, either as once, few or many, or as a class for expanded clones.

v_call: TRBV28; d_call: NA; j_call: TRBJ1-2; clone_size: medium-sized; cdr3_nt: TGTGCCAGCAGTTACCAGGGGACCCGACGAAAGTACACCTTC; cdr3_aa: CASSYQGTRRKYTF
v_call: TRBV6-2/TRBV6-3; d_call: NA; j_call: TRBJ2-1; clone_size: NA; cdr3_nt: TGTGCCAGCAGTTACTCCTTCCGGGACGGATTTAACAATGAGCAGTTCTTC; cdr3_aa: CASSYSFRDGFNNEQFF
v_call: TRBV29-1; d_call: TRBD2; j_call: TRBJ2-3; clone_size: many; cdr3_nt: TGCAGCGTCAGCGGGGCCTTGCCCACAGATACGCAGTATTTT; cdr3_aa: CSVSGALPTDTQYF
v_call: TRBV6-1; d_call: NA; j_call: TRBJ2-1; clone_size: many; cdr3_nt: TGTGCCAGCGGCATAGATTGGGTGGGTAATGAGCAGTTCTTC; cdr3_aa: CASGIDWVGNEQFF
v_call: TRBV20-1; d_call: TRBD1; j_call: TRBJ1-1; clone_size: many; cdr3_nt: TGCAGTGCTGTACAGGGGGCGAAGGGAACTGAAGCTTTCTTT; cdr3_aa: CSAVQGAKGTEAFF
v_call: TRBV18; d_call: TRBD2; j_call: TRBJ2-3; clone_size: many; cdr3_nt: TGTGCCAGCTCACCAAAGCGGGGGACCACAGATACGCAGTATTTT; cdr3_aa: CASSPKRGTTDTQYF
v_call: TRBV12-3/TRBV12-4; d_call: TRBD2; j_call: TRBJ2-4; clone_size: NA; cdr3_nt: TGTGCCAGCATCTTAGTGGGAGGGAAAAACATTGAGTACTTC; cdr3_aa: CASILVGGKNIEYF
v_call: TRBV20-1; d_call: NA; j_call: TRBJ1-5; clone_size: NA; cdr3_nt: TGCAGTGCCGTCGACCCTGGTGCCAATCAGCCCCAGCATTTT; cdr3_aa: CSAVDPGANQPQHF
v_call: TRBV9; d_call: TRBD1; j_call: TRBJ2-2; clone_size: NA; cdr3_nt: TGTGCCAGCAGCTTAGCTCCCCAGGGGGAAGCCGGGGAGCTCTTTTTT; cdr3_aa: CASSLAPQGEAGELFF
v_call: TRBV19; d_call: TRBD1; j_call: TRBJ1-2; clone_size: medium-sized; cdr3_nt: TGTGCCAGTAGTAATTGGGACAGGGTTGGTGGCTACACCTTC; cdr3_aa: CASSNWDRVGGYTF
v_call: TRBV7-2; d_call: TRBD1; j_call: TRBJ1-5; clone_size: medium-sized; cdr3_nt: TGTGCCAGCAGCTTATACAGGGGCCAGAATCAGCCCCAGCATTTT; cdr3_aa: CASSLYRGQNQPQHF
v_call: TRBV2; d_call: NA; j_call: TRBJ2-1; clone_size: few; cdr3_nt: TGTGCCAGCGGTTCCGGGACCAAGACCAACAATGAGCAGTTCTTC; cdr3_aa: CASGSGTKTNNEQFF
v_call: TRBV5-4; d_call: TRBD1; j_call: TRBJ1-1; clone_size: NA; cdr3_nt: TGTGCCAGCAGCAGGACAGGGGGTTACACTGAAGCTTTCTTT; cdr3_aa: CASSRTGGYTEAFF
v_call: TRBV6-4; d_call: NA; j_call: TRBJ2-3; clone_size: medium-sized; cdr3_nt: TGTGCCAGCAGTCGAAAGGGTTCAGATACGCAGTATTTT; cdr3_aa: CASSRKGSDTQYF
v_call: TRBV11-2; d_call: NA; j_call: TRBJ2-4; clone_size: NA; cdr3_nt: TGTGCCAGCAGCTTAGGCCGAGGGCAGATAGCCAAAAACATTCAGTACTTC; cdr3_aa: CASSLGRGQIAKNIQYF
v_call: TRBV28; d_call: NA; j_call: TRBJ2-7; clone_size: medium-sized; cdr3_nt: TGTGCCAGCAGTCGAGTCGTAGAATACCCCTACGAGCAGTACTTC; cdr3_aa: CASSRVVEYPYEQYF
v_call: TRBV29-1; d_call: TRBD2; j_call: TRBJ2-1; clone_size: medium-sized; cdr3_nt: TGCAGCGTAGGACTAGTGGGCAATGAGCAGTTCTTC; cdr3_aa: CSVGLVGNEQFF
v_call: TRBV19; d_call: TRBD2; j_call: TRBJ2-3; clone_size: many; cdr3_nt: TGTGCCAGTAGTCCCGGGACTAGCGGGAGGTTGACGCAGTATTTT; cdr3_aa: CASSPGTSGRLTQYF
v_call: TRBV6-4; d_call: NA; j_call: TRBJ1-5; clone_size: few; cdr3_nt: TGTGCCAGCCGGAGGGACCATTCGCAGCCCCAGCATTTT; cdr3_aa: CASRRDHSQPQHF
v_call: TRBV6-1; d_call: NA; j_call: TRBJ1-1; clone_size: few; cdr3_nt: TGTGCCAGCAGAAGGGCGTCGCAAGCTTTATTT; cdr3_aa: CASRRASQALF
v_call: TRBV28; d_call: TRBD1; j_call: TRBJ2-1; clone_size: medium-sized; cdr3_nt: TGTGCCAGCAGGTACCCAGGACAGGGTGCCGCGGAGCAGTTCTTC; cdr3_aa: CASRYPGQGAAEQFF
v_call: TRBV20-1; d_call: NA; j_call: TRBJ1-2; clone_size: many; cdr3_nt: TGCAGTGCTAGAGAGGGATCCGAAAACTATGGCTACACCTTC; cdr3_aa: CSAREGSENYGYTF
v_call: TRBV4-1; d_call: TRBD2; j_call: TRBJ2-3; clone_size: many; cdr3_nt: TGCGCCAGCAGCCAAGCCCCCGGGGCTAGCGGGAGAGGAGATACGCAGTATTTT; cdr3_aa: CASSQAPGASGRGDTQYF
v_call: TRBV20-1; d_call: TRBD1; j_call: TRBJ2-1; clone_size: NA; cdr3_nt: TGCAGTGCTATCCGACGGACAGGGCTGAATGAGCAGTTCTTC; cdr3_aa: CSAIRRTGLNEQFF
v_call: TRBV12-3/TRBV12-4; d_call: TRBD2; j_call: TRBJ2-3; clone_size: few; cdr3_nt: TGTGCCAGCAGCCCGATAGCGGGAGGACTCTTCACAGATACGCAGTATTTT; cdr3_aa: CASSPIAGGLFTDTQYF
v_call: TRBV20-1; d_call: TRBD2; j_call: TRBJ2-1; clone_size: many; cdr3_nt: TGCAGTTGGACTAGCGGGTGGGGAGGTGGTGGTGAGCAGTTCTTC; cdr3_aa: CSWTSGWGGGGEQFF
v_call: TRBV6-1; d_call: TRBD2; j_call: TRBJ2-3; clone_size: few; cdr3_nt: TGTGCCAGCTCCTCCACCCTAGCGGCTAGCACAGATACGCAGTATTTT; cdr3_aa: CASSSTLAASTDTQYF
v_call: TRBV27; d_call: TRBD1; j_call: TRBJ1-5; clone_size: medium-sized; cdr3_nt: TGTGCCAGCAGGGTGACAGGGAGCAATCAGCCCCAGCATTTT; cdr3_aa: CASRVTGSNQPQHF
v_call: TRBV12-3/TRBV12-4; d_call: TRBD2; j_call: TRBJ2-1; clone_size: few; cdr3_nt: TGTGCCAGCAGTTTCTCGGCGGGGGTGGAGCAGTTCTTC; cdr3_aa: CASSFSAGVEQFF
v_call: TRBV20-1; d_call: TRBD1; j_call: TRBJ2-5; clone_size: many; cdr3_nt: TGCAGTGCCCGACAGGGGGCAGCTATAGAGACCCAGTACTTC; cdr3_aa: CSARQGAAIETQYF
v_call: TRBV28; d_call: NA; j_call: TRBJ1-2; clone_size: NA; cdr3_nt: TGTGCCAGCAACCCTTTGGCCGCGGGTCCCTTCTATGGCTACACCTTC; cdr3_aa: CASNPLAAGPFYGYTF
v_call: TRBV6-2/TRBV6-3; d_call: NA; j_call: TRBJ2-1; clone_size: many; cdr3_nt: TGTGCCAGCAGTTTGTCCGCGGGTGAGCAGTTCTTC; cdr3_aa: CASSLSAGEQFF
v_call: TRBV2; d_call: NA; j_call: TRBJ2-7; clone_size: medium-sized; cdr3_nt: TGTGCCAGCACCGAAGGATCCTACGAGCAGTACTTC; cdr3_aa: CASTEGSYEQYF
v_call: TRBV20-1; d_call: TRBD1; j_call: TRBJ2-7; clone_size: NA; cdr3_nt: TGCAGTGCCACAGGGGAAGGGGTGAAGGAGCAGTACTTC; cdr3_aa: CSATGEGVKEQYF
v_call: TRBV20-1; d_call: NA; j_call: TRBJ2-1; clone_size: many; cdr3_nt: TGCAGTGCCGAACGACCCGCCAACAATGAGCAGTTCTTC; cdr3_aa: CSAERPANNEQFF
v_call: TRBV10-1; d_call: NA; j_call: TRBJ2-2; clone_size: few; cdr3_nt: TGCGCCAGCAGTGAATTGGGGGTGAACACCGGGGAGCTGTTTTTT; cdr3_aa: CASSELGVNTGELFF